Listed below are T cell receptor beta chains from one sample, sequenced in a study of cytomegalovirus exposure and HLA in healthy donors. The table came from immunoSEQ multiplex PCR; TCRdb's copy has only in-frame clones and leaves some out. The table has 110,000 or so clones, 12% seen once; the top ten hold roughly 15%. Source material: PBMCs. Receptors were obtained from a man aged 35-49 years in good health and CMV-seropositive. Each CDR3 is given with its conserved first and last residue. The order of the fields is clone size, D gene, J gene, V gene, CDR3 DNA, CDR3 protein. A D gene is named only where the DNA matches it firmly. Clone size, where shown, is once, few, many, or a class for clones that have expanded.

abundance: .
d_gene: TRBD2
j_gene: TRBJ2-7
v_gene: TRBV18
CDR3nt: TGTGCCAGCTCCATTGCAGGGACTAGCTCCTACGAGCAGTACTTC
CDR3aa: CASSIAGTSSYEQYF

abundance: .
d_gene: TRBD2
j_gene: TRBJ2-1
v_gene: TRBV9
CDR3nt: TGTGCCAGCAGCACTAGCGGGCCATACAATGAGCAGTTCTTC
CDR3aa: CASSTSGPYNEQFF

abundance: .
d_gene: TRBD1
j_gene: TRBJ2-7
v_gene: TRBV12-5
CDR3nt: TGTGCTAGTGGTTTGGGACAGGGTACAGGCGAGCAGTACTTC
CDR3aa: CASGLGQGTGEQYF

abundance: few
d_gene: TRBD2
j_gene: TRBJ2-1
v_gene: TRBV9
CDR3nt: TGTGCCAGCAGCGTAGCCCCCCAAACTAGCGGGGACTACAATGAGCAGTTCTTC
CDR3aa: CASSVAPQTSGDYNEQFF

abundance: few
d_gene: .
j_gene: TRBJ2-7
v_gene: TRBV7-2
CDR3nt: TGTGCCAGCAGCTTAGGGGCAGGGAACTACGAGCAGTACTTC
CDR3aa: CASSLGAGNYEQYF

abundance: .
d_gene: .
j_gene: TRBJ2-5
v_gene: TRBV29-1
CDR3nt: TGCAGCGTTGAAACCCCCAGGGGCTCGGGAGAGACCCAGTACTTC
CDR3aa: CSVETPRGSGETQYF

abundance: few
d_gene: .
j_gene: TRBJ2-3
v_gene: TRBV6-5
CDR3nt: TGTGCCAGCAGCCCTTGGAGGGGCGACACAGATACGCAGTATTTT
CDR3aa: CASSPWRGDTDTQYF

abundance: .
d_gene: .
j_gene: TRBJ2-1
v_gene: TRBV10-1
CDR3nt: TGCGCCAGCAGGCTGGCGGCGGGCCGCGACAATGAGCAGTTCTTC
CDR3aa: CASRLAAGRDNEQFF

abundance: .
d_gene: TRBD1
j_gene: TRBJ2-5
v_gene: TRBV10-3
CDR3nt: TGTGCCACCCGGGACAGGGTATTAGAGACCCAGTACTTC
CDR3aa: CATRDRVLETQYF

abundance: .
d_gene: TRBD2
j_gene: TRBJ2-3
v_gene: TRBV4-1
CDR3nt: TGCGCCAGCAGCCAAGGTCTAGCGGGAGGATCCGATACGCAGTATTTT
CDR3aa: CASSQGLAGGSDTQYF

abundance: .
d_gene: TRBD1
j_gene: TRBJ1-1
v_gene: TRBV4-2
CDR3nt: TGTGCCAGCAGCCAGGATCCACAGGGGGCGGGCACTGAAGCTTTCTTT
CDR3aa: CASSQDPQGAGTEAFF

abundance: medium-sized
d_gene: .
j_gene: TRBJ2-1
v_gene: TRBV4-3
CDR3nt: TGCGCCAGCAGCCAATTACAGGGATATGAGCAGTTCTTC
CDR3aa: CASSQLQGYEQFF

abundance: .
d_gene: .
j_gene: TRBJ2-1
v_gene: TRBV6-1
CDR3nt: TGTGCCAGCAGTGAAGGCACAGGGCGCGTTTACAATGAGCAGTTCTTC
CDR3aa: CASSEGTGRVYNEQFF

abundance: .
d_gene: TRBD1
j_gene: TRBJ1-2
v_gene: TRBV2
CDR3nt: TGTGCCAGCGACGGGAAAGGGGGCAGGGGCTACACCTTC
CDR3aa: CASDGKGGRGYTF

abundance: few
d_gene: .
j_gene: TRBJ2-7
v_gene: TRBV9
CDR3nt: TGTGCCAGCAGCGGTGGGAGCCTGATGGAGCAGTACTTC
CDR3aa: CASSGGSLMEQYF

abundance: few
d_gene: TRBD2
j_gene: TRBJ2-7
v_gene: TRBV10-3
CDR3nt: TGTGCCATCAGTGAGTTGGCGGGAGGGCAATACGAGCAGTACTTC
CDR3aa: CAISELAGGQYEQYF

abundance: few
d_gene: .
j_gene: TRBJ2-5
v_gene: TRBV7-3
CDR3nt: TGTGCCAGCAGCTTAACAGGGGGAGAGACCCAGTACTTC
CDR3aa: CASSLTGGETQYF

abundance: .
d_gene: TRBD2
j_gene: TRBJ2-3
v_gene: TRBV11-3
CDR3nt: TGTGCCAGCAGCTTATCGCGGGAGTGGCTTGGAGGCACAGATACGCAGTATTTT
CDR3aa: CASSLSREWLGGTDTQYF

abundance: few
d_gene: .
j_gene: TRBJ1-1
v_gene: TRBV2
CDR3nt: TGTGCCAGCACCATGAACGAGGCCGTCGAAGCTTTCTTT
CDR3aa: CASTMNEAVEAFF

abundance: few
d_gene: .
j_gene: TRBJ2-6
v_gene: TRBV18
CDR3nt: TGTGCCAGCTCACCACAAGGGGATGGGGCCAACGTCCTGACTTTC
CDR3aa: CASSPQGDGANVLTF

abundance: few
d_gene: .
j_gene: TRBJ1-1
v_gene: TRBV6-1
CDR3nt: TGTGCCAGCAGTGAATATTCCGGAGCTTTCTTT
CDR3aa: CASSEYSGAFF

abundance: .
d_gene: .
j_gene: TRBJ2-7
v_gene: TRBV6-1
CDR3nt: TGTGCCGGCGGACAAAACCCCTACGAGCAGTACTTC
CDR3aa: CAGGQNPYEQYF

abundance: .
d_gene: .
j_gene: TRBJ2-7
v_gene: TRBV5-4
CDR3nt: TGTGCCAGCAGCCACCCGGACAGATACGAGCAGTACTTC
CDR3aa: CASSHPDRYEQYF

abundance: few
d_gene: TRBD2
j_gene: TRBJ2-7
v_gene: TRBV19
CDR3nt: TGTGCCAGTACCCAACGGTGGACTAGCGGGAGTTTCTACGAGCAGTACTTC
CDR3aa: CASTQRWTSGSFYEQYF

abundance: .
d_gene: .
j_gene: TRBJ2-7
v_gene: TRBV28
CDR3nt: TGTGCCAGCAGTTTATGGTCAGGGAAAACCCACGAGCAGTACTTC
CDR3aa: CASSLWSGKTHEQYF

abundance: few
d_gene: .
j_gene: TRBJ2-1
v_gene: TRBV14
CDR3nt: TGTGCCAGCAGCCAATCCAGCGGGTACAATGAGCAGTTCTTC
CDR3aa: CASSQSSGYNEQFF

abundance: .
d_gene: .
j_gene: TRBJ2-7
v_gene: TRBV27
CDR3nt: TGTGCCAGCGGGGGCGGAGGTTACGAGCAGTACTTC
CDR3aa: CASGGGGYEQYF

abundance: .
d_gene: TRBD1
j_gene: TRBJ2-7
v_gene: TRBV10-3
CDR3nt: TGTGCCGCAGGGACAGGGACCTACGAGCAGTACTTC
CDR3aa: CAAGTGTYEQYF

abundance: .
d_gene: TRBD2
j_gene: TRBJ2-2
v_gene: TRBV13
CDR3nt: TGTGCCAGCAGCCCACGACTAGCGGGAGGGCCCGGGGAGCTGTTTTTT
CDR3aa: CASSPRLAGGPGELFF

abundance: few
d_gene: TRBD2
j_gene: TRBJ2-7
v_gene: TRBV25-1
CDR3nt: TGTGCCAGCAGTGATCCTTGGGGGGGACCCAGCTCCTACGAGCAGTACTTC
CDR3aa: CASSDPWGGPSSYEQYF

abundance: .
d_gene: .
j_gene: TRBJ1-1
v_gene: TRBV10-2
CDR3nt: TGCGCCAGCAGTGACCCAAACCCCTTCACAGGGACGGGCACTGAAGCTTTCTTT
CDR3aa: CASSDPNPFTGTGTEAFF